This T cell receptor beta chain is from a study of response to subunit inactivated influenza vaccine. The study, taken as a whole, reports: The authors suggested that few new T cells are recruited per seasonal influenza vaccination.

Germline V gene data show CDR1 as DFQATT and CDR2 as SNEGSKA (reference sequence). Trimming pared 3 bases from V and 6 bases from J, leaving 12 bases between. This CDR3 has 14 residues. As regards this clonotype: The antigen remains unidentified. This may be a read error, as it is one base from a much larger clone.

TCRdb re-analysed the RT-PCR reads in MiXCR, keeping a single row per CDR3 protein. The data show 150,000 or so distinct CDR3 sequences, with about a tenth seen just once and about an eighth held by the top ten. The J gene is TRBJ1-6, the V gene TRBV20-1, with D maybe TRBD1 (6 bases). Sequenced here: non-naive T cells sorted from PBMCs, sampled around seven weeks after vaccination. The sequence was obtained from a man aged 45-65 years who received an inactivated influenza vaccine. Here the CDR3 DNA reads TGCAGTGCTAGGGGCAGGGGTTCTAATTCACCCCTCCACTTT. Translating it yields CSARGRGSNSPLHF.